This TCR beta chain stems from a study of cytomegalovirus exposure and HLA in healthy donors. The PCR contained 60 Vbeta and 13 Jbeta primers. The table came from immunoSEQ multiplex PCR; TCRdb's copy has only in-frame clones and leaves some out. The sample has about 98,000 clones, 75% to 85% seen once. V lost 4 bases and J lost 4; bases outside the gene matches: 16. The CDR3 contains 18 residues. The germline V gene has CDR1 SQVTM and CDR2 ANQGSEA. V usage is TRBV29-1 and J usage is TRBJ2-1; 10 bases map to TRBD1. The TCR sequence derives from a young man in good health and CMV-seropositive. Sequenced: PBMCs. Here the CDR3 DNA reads TGCAGCGTTGGCCCAGACAGGGGGCGCGGAGCGGATTACAATGAGCAGTTCTTC. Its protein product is CSVGPDRGRGADYNEQFF.